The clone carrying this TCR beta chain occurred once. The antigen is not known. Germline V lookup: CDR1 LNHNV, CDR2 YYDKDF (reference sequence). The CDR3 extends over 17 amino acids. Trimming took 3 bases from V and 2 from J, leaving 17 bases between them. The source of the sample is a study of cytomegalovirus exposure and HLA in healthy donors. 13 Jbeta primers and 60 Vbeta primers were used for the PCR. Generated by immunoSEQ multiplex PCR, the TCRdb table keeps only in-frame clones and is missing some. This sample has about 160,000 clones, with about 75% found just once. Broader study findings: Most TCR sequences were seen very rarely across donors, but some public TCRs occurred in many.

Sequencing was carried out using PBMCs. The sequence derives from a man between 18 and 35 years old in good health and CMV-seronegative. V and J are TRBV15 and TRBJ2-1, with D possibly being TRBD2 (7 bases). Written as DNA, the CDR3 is TGTGCCACCAGCAGTCGCGAGGGGGGGAGGACCTACAATGAGCAGTTCTTC. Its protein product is CATSSREGGRTYNEQFF.